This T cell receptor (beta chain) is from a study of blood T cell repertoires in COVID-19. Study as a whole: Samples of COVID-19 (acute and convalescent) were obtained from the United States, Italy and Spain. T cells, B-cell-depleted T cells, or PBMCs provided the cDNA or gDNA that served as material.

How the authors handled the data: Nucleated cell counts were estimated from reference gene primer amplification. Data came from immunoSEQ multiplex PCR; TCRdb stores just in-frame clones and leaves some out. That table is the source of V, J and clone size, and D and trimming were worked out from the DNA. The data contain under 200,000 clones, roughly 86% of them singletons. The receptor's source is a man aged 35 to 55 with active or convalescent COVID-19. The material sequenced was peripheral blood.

CDR3 protein: CASSQEQGFYEQYF. The CDR3 DNA reads TGTGCCAGCAGCCAAGAGCAGGGGTTCTACGAGCAGTACTTC. The rearrangement joins TRBV3-1 (or the pseudogene TRBV3-2) to TRBJ2-7, with a weak D call TRBD1 (6 bases). CDR3 length: 14 residues. V gave up 0 bases and J gave up 3 bases, with 9 bases separating them. Germline V gene lookup returns CDR1 LGHDT and CDR2 YNNKEL (reference sequence).